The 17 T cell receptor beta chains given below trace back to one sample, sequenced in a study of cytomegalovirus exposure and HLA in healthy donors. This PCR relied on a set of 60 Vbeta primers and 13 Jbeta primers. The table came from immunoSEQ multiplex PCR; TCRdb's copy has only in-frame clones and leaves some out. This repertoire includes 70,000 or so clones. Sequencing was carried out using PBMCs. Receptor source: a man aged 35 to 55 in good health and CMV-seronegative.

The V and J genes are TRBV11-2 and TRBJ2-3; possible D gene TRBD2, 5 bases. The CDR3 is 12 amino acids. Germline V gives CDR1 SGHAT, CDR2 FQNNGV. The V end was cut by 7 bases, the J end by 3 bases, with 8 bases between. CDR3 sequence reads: CASTRGTDTQYF. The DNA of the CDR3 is TGTGCCAGCACTCGCGGGACAGATACGCAGTATTTT.

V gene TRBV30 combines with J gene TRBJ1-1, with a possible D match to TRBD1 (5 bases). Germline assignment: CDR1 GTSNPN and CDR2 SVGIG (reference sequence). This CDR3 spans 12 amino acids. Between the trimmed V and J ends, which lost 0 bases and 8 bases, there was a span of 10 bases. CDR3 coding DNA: TGTGCCTGGAGTGTGAAGGGGTTGGAAGCTTTCTTT. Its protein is CAWSVKGLEAFF. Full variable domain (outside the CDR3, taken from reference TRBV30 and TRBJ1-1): SQTIHQWPATLVQPVGSPLSLECTVEGTSNPNLYWYRQAAGRGLQLLFYSVGIGQISSEVPQNLSASRPQDRQFILSSKKLLLSDSGFYLCAWSVKGLEAFFGQGTRLTVV.

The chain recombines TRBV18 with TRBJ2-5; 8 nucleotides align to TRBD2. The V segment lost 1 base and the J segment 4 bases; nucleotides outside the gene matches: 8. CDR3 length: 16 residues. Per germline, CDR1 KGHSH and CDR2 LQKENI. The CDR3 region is CASSPQAGGGRETQYF. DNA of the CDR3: TGTGCCAGCTCACCACAAGCCGGGGGGGGTCGAGAGACCCAGTACTTC.

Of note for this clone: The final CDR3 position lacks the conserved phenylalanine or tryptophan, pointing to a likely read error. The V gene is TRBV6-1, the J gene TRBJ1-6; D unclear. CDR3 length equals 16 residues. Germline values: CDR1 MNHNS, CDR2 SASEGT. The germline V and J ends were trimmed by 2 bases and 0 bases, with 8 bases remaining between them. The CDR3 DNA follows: TGTGCCAGCAGTGAAAATTGGAGCTCCTATAATTCACCCCTCCACGTT. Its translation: CASSENWSSYNSPLHV.

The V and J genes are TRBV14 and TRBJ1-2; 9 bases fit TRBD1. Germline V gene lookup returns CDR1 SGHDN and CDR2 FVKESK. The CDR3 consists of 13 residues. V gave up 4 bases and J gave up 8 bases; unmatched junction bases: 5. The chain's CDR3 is CASSPRTGDGYTF. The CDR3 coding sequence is TGTGCCAGCAGCCCTAGGACAGGGGACGGCTACACCTTC.

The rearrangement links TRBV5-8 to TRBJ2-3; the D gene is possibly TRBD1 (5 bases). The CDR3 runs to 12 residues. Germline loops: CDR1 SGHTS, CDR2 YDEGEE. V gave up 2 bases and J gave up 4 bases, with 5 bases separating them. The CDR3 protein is CASSFRADTQYF. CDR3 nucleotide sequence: TGTGCCAGCAGCTTCAGGGCAGATACGCAGTATTTT.

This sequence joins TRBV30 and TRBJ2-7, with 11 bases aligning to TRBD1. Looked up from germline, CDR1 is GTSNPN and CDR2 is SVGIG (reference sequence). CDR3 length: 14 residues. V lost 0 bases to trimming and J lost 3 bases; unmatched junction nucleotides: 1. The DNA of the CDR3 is TGTGCCTGGAGTGTAGGGACAGGGGGCTACGAGCAGTACTTC. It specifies CAWSVGTGGYEQYF.

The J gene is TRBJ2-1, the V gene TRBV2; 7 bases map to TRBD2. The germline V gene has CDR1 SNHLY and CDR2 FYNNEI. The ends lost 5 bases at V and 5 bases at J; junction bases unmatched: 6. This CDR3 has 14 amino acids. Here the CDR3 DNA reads TGTGCCAGCAGTCGGACTAGGGAAGACAATGAGCAGTTCTTC. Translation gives CASSRTREDNEQFF.

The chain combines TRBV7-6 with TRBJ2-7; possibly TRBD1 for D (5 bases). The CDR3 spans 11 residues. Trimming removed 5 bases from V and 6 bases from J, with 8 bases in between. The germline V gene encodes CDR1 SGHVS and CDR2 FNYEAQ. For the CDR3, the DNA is TGTGCCAGCAGCGACAGTAGCGAGCAGTACTTC. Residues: CASSDSSEQYF.

CDR3 protein: CATSRDLFDEQYF. As DNA, the CDR3 is TGTGCCACCAGCAGAGATCTCTTTGACGAGCAGTACTTC. The rearrangement links TRBV15 to TRBJ2-7; D is unresolved. Per the germline V gene, CDR1 is LNHNV and CDR2 is YYDKDF (reference sequence). CDR3 length: 13 amino acids. Between the trimmed V and J ends, which lost 0 bases and 5 bases, there was a span of 8 bases.

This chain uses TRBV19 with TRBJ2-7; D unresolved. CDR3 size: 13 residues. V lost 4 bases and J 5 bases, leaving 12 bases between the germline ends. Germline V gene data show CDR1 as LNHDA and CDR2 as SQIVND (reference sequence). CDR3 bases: TGTGCCAGTAGTACTCGATCCGGAGACGAGCAGTACTTC. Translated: CASSTRSGDEQYF.

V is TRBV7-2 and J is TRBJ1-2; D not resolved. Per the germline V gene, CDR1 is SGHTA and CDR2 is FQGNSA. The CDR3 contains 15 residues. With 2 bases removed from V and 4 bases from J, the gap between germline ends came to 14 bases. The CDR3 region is CASSLQRSSAYGYTF. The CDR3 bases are TGTGCCAGCAGCTTACAGCGCAGCTCCGCCTATGGCTACACCTTC. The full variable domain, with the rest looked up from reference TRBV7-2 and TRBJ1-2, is GAGVSQSPSNKVTEKGKDVELRCDPISGHTALYWYRQSLGQGLEFLIYFQGNSAPDKSGLPSDRFSAERTGGSVSTLTIQRTQQEDSAVYLCASSLQRSSAYGYTFGSGTRLTVV.

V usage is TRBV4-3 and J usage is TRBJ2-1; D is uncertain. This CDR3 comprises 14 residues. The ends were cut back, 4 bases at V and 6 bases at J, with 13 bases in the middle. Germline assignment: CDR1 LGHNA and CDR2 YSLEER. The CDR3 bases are TGCGCCAGCAGCCCTTTTCTTACTTCCAATGAGCAGTTCTTC. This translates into CASSPFLTSNEQFF.

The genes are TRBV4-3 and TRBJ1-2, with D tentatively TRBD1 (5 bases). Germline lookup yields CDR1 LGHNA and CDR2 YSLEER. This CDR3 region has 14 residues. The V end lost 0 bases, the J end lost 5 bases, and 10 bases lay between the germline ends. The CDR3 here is CASSQDQGRYGYTF. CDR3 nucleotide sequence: TGCGCCAGCAGCCAAGACCAGGGAAGATATGGCTACACCTTC.

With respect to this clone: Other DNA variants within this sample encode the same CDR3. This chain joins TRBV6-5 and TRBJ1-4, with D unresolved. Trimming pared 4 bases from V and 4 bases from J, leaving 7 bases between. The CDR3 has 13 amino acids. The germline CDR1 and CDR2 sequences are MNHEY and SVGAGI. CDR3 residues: CASSWEYNEKLFF. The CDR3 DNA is TGTGCCAGCAGTTGGGAGTATAATGAAAAACTGTTTTTT.

CDR3: CASSTTSGSTNEQFF. The CDR3 DNA is TGCGCCAGCAGCACGACTAGCGGGAGTACCAATGAGCAGTTCTTC. V is TRBV5-1 and J is TRBJ2-1; 12 positions agree with TRBD2. This CDR3 region has 15 residues. The trim removed 4 bases at V and 6 bases at J, leaving 5 bases unmatched. Germline V CDR1 and CDR2: SGHRS, YFSETQ.

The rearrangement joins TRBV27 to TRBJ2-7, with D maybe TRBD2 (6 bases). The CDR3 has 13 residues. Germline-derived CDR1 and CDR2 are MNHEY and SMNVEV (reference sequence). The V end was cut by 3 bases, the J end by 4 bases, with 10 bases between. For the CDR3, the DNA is TGTGCCAGCAGTTTCGGGAGACTTTACGAGCAGTACTTC. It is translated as CASSFGRLYEQYF.